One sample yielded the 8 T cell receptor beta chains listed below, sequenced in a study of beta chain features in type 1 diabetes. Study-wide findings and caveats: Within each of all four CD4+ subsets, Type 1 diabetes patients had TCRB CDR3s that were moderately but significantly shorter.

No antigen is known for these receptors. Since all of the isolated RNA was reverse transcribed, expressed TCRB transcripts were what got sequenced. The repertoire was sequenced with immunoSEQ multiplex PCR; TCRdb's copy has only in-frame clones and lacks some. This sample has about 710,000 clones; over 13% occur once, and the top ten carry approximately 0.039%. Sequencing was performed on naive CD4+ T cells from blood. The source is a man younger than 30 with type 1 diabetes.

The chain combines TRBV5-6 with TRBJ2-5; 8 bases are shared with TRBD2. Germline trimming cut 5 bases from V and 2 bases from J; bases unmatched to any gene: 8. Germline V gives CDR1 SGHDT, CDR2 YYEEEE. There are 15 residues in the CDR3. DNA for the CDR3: TGTGCCAGCAGTTCCTTATTAGCGGGGCAAGAGACCCAGTACTTC. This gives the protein CASSSLLAGQETQYF.

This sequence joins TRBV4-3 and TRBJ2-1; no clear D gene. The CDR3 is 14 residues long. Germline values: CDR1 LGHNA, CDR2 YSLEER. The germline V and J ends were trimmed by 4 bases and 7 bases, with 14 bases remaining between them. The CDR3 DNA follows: TGCGCCAGCAGCCTCGAGAGTCTAGTAAATGAGCAGTTCTTC. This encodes CASSLESLVNEQFF.

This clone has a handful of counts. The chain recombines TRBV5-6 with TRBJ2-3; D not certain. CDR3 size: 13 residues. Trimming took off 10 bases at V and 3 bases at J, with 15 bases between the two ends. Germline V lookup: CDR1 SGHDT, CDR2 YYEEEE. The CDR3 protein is CADGIWMTDTQYF. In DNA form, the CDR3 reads TGTGCCGATGGAATATGGATGACAGATACGCAGTATTTT.

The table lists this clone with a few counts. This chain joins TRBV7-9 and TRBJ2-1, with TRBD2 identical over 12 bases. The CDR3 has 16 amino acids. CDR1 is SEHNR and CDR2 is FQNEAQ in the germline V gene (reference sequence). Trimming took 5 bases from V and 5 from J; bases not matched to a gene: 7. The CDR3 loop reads CASSPLAGGPNNEQFF. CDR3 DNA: TGTGCCAGCAGCCCTCTAGCGGGAGGGCCGAACAATGAGCAGTTCTTC.

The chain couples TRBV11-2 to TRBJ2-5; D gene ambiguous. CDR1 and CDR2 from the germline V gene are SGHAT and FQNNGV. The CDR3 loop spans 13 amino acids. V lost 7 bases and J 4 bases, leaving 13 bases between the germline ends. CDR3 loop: CASTRTTGETQYF. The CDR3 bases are TGTGCCAGCACCCGAACGACTGGAGAGACCCAGTACTTC.

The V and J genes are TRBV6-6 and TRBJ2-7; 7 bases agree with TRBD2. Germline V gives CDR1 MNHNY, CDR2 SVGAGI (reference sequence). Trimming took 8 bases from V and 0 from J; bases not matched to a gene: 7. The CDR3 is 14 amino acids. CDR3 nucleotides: TGTGCCAGCGGGGAGGGATCCCTCTCCTACGAGCAGTACTTC. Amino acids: CASGEGSLSYEQYF.

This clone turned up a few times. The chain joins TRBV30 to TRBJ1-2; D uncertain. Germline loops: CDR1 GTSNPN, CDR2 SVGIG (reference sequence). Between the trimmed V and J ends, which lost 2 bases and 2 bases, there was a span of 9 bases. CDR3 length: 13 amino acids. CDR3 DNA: TGTGCCTGGAGTCCCACAGTCAACTATGGCTACACCTTC. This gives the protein CAWSPTVNYGYTF.

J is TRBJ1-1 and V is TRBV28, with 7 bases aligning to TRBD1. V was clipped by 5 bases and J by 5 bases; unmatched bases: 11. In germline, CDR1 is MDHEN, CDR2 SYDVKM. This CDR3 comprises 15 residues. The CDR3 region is CASSPPGGPRTEAFF. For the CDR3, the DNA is TGTGCCAGCAGTCCCCCAGGGGGGCCCCGAACTGAAGCTTTCTTT. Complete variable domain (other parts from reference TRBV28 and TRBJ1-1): DVKVTQSSRYLVKRTGEKVFLECVQDMDHENMFWYRQDPGLGLRLIYFSYDVKMKEKGDIPEGYSVSREKKERFSLILESASTNQTSMYLCASSPPGGPRTEAFFGQGTRLTVV.